The rows below give T cell receptor beta chains drawn from one sample of a study of blood T cell repertoires in COVID-19. Libraries were prepared by immunoSEQ multiplex PCR; TCRdb keeps only in-frame clonotypes and omits some of them. The sample lists about 63,000 clones; roughly 80% were seen once. Input material: PBMCs or T cells enriched from blood (not recorded which). The receptors shown here come from a woman in her forties with acute COVID-19. Both conserved end residues are part of each CDR3. D genes are given only for firm matches. Clone size is given for some rows only: seen once, a few or many times, or a class if the clone is expanded.

TRBV18	NA	TRBJ2-3	NA	CASSPDWEDTQYF	TGTGCCAGCTCACCCGACTGGGAGGATACGCAGTATTTT
TRBV10-2	NA	TRBJ2-1	NA	CASRETGRTGEQFF	TGCGCCAGCAGAGAGACAGGTCGCACCGGTGAGCAGTTCTTC
TRBV9	TRBD1	TRBJ1-5	few	CASSVGQGYQPQHF	TGTGCCAGCAGCGTGGGACAGGGGTATCAGCCCCAGCATTTT
TRBV19	NA	TRBJ1-1	NA	CASSTYRNTEAFF	TGTGCCAGTAGTACCTATAGAAACACTGAAGCTTTCTTT
TRBV7-6	NA	TRBJ2-2	NA	CASSLGQNRVTGELFF	TGTGCCAGCAGCTTAGGGCAAAACAGGGTCACCGGGGAGCTGTTTTTT
TRBV5-4	NA	TRBJ1-6	NA	CASSPTRGNNNSPLHF	TGTGCCAGCAGCCCAACCAGGGGTAATAATAATTCACCCCTCCACTTT
TRBV19	NA	TRBJ2-7	NA	CASSIGDGSSYEQYF	TGTGCCAGTAGTATAGGGGACGGGAGCTCCTACGAGCAGTACTTC
TRBV28	NA	TRBJ1-3	NA	CASSPIRVTGNTIYF	TGTGCCAGCAGTCCCATCAGGGTAACTGGAAACACCATATATTTT
TRBV7-3	TRBD2	TRBJ2-3	NA	CASSSIPGGKTDTQYF	TGTGCCAGCAGCTCTATTCCGGGAGGGAAAACAGATACGCAGTATTTT
TRBV5-1	TRBD1	TRBJ1-4	few	CASADRPGGAEKLFF	TGCGCCAGCGCGGACAGGCCTGGGGGTGCCGAAAAACTGTTTTTT
TRBV6-5	NA	TRBJ1-2	NA	CASSYSSSSLNYGYTF	TGTGCCAGCAGTTACTCGAGCTCTTCCCTAAACTATGGCTACACCTTC
TRBV28	TRBD1	TRBJ1-2	NA	CASSPTGGDYGYTF	TGTGCCAGCAGCCCCACAGGGGGCGACTATGGCTACACCTTC
TRBV11-2	NA	TRBJ2-1	NA	CASSLGVWGSHNEQFF	TGTGCCAGCAGCTTGGGAGTTTGGGGATCCCACAATGAGCAGTTCTTC
TRBV9	NA	TRBJ2-1	NA	CASGGNEQFF	TGTGCCAGCGGGGGGAATGAGCAGTTCTTC
TRBV5-8	TRBD2	TRBJ2-5	few	CASSFGLAGVETQYF	TGTGCCAGCAGCTTCGGGCTAGCGGGAGTGGAGACCCAGTACTTC
TRBV6-5	NA	TRBJ1-1	once	CASRARGTVTEAFF	TGTGCCAGCAGAGCAAGGGGTACGGTTACTGAAGCTTTCTTT
TRBV5-6	NA	TRBJ1-3	NA	CASSPKGFSGNTIYF	TGTGCCAGCAGCCCAAAGGGGTTCTCTGGAAACACCATATATTTT
TRBV28	TRBD1	TRBJ1-4	few	CASSGSGTGGAFWEKLFF	TGTGCCAGCAGTGGATCCGGGACAGGGGGCGCTTTTTGGGAAAAACTGTTTTTT
TRBV28	TRBD1	TRBJ1-1	NA	CASSYTGTGALLEAFF	TGTGCCAGCAGCTACACCGGGACAGGGGCACTTCTTGAAGCTTTCTTT
TRBV6-6	TRBD1	TRBJ2-1	NA	CASSRRTGAFGNNEQFF	TGTGCCAGCAGTCGGCGGACAGGGGCCTTCGGGAACAATGAGCAGTTCTTC
TRBV11-2	TRBD1	TRBJ2-5	NA	CASSLGDSPPQETQYF	TGTGCCAGCAGCTTAGGGGACAGCCCGCCCCAAGAGACCCAGTACTTC
TRBV2	TRBD2	TRBJ2-3	NA	CASSVGGGPTDTQYF	TGTGCCAGCAGTGTAGGCGGGGGGCCTACAGATACGCAGTATTTT
TRBV7-2	TRBD1	TRBJ2-3	NA	CASSEGARSTDTQYF	TGTGCCAGCAGCGAGGGGGCTCGTAGCACAGATACGCAGTATTTT
TRBV5-1	NA	TRBJ1-4	once	CASNQGSSTNEKLFF	TGCGCCAGCAATCAGGGAAGTAGCACTAATGAAAAACTGTTTTTT
TRBV7-6	TRBD2	TRBJ2-5	NA	CASSPVLAGGQETQYF	TGTGCCAGCAGCCCCGTCTTAGCGGGGGGACAAGAGACCCAGTACTTC
TRBV4-1	NA	TRBJ2-7	NA	CASSQDPGSYEQYF	TGCGCCAGCAGCCAAGATCCGGGGTCCTACGAGCAGTACTTC
TRBV29-1	NA	TRBJ1-5	NA	CSVQREHQPQHF	TGCAGCGTCCAGCGGGAACATCAGCCCCAGCATTTT
TRBV2	NA	TRBJ1-5	NA	CASSEQGNQPQHF	TGTGCCAGCAGTGAGCAGGGGAATCAGCCCCAGCATTTT
TRBV7-9	NA	TRBJ1-3	NA	CASSPQTASSGNTIYF	TGTGCCAGCAGCCCACAGACAGCCAGCTCTGGAAACACCATATATTTT
TRBV2	NA	TRBJ2-3	NA	CASSAGLADGWDTQYF	TGTGCCAGCAGCGCCGGACTGGCGGATGGGTGGGATACGCAGTATTTT
TRBV2	TRBD1	TRBJ1-6	few	CASCPTGTVRSPLHF	TGTGCCAGCTGTCCAACCGGGACAGTTCGTTCACCCCTCCACTTT
TRBV11-3	NA	TRBJ2-3	NA	CASSFGITDTQYF	TGTGCCAGCAGCTTCGGGATTACAGATACGCAGTATTTT
TRBV6-2/TRBV6-3	NA	TRBJ2-7	NA	CASSYPQIFVYEQYF	TGTGCCAGCAGTTACCCACAGATTTTTGTCTACGAGCAGTACTTC
TRBV29-1	NA	TRBJ2-1	NA	CSVEWFGSSYNEQFF	TGCAGCGTTGAATGGTTCGGTAGCTCCTACAATGAGCAGTTCTTC
TRBV14	TRBD1	TRBJ1-4	NA	CASSQDKHRGSATNEKLFF	TGTGCCAGCAGCCAAGATAAGCACAGGGGGAGTGCAACTAATGAAAAACTGTTTTTT
TRBV7-6	TRBD2	TRBJ2-3	NA	CASSPKLAGEADTQYF	TGTGCCAGCAGCCCGAAGCTAGCGGGAGAGGCAGATACGCAGTATTTT
TRBV2	NA	TRBJ2-2	NA	CASKGTPNMNTGELFF	TGTGCCAGCAAAGGGACTCCGAATATGAACACCGGGGAGCTGTTTTTT
TRBV24-1	NA	TRBJ1-2	NA	CATSDPTGRGGYTF	TGTGCCACCAGTGATCCGACAGGCCGAGGGGGCTACACCTTC
TRBV19	TRBD2	TRBJ2-7	once	CASSLAGGSYEQYF	TGTGCCAGTTCACTAGCGGGAGGGTCCTACGAGCAGTACTTC
TRBV28	TRBD1	TRBJ2-6	NA	CASTQFGKGGGANVLTF	TGTGCCAGCACCCAGTTCGGTAAAGGGGGCGGGGCCAACGTCCTGACTTTC
TRBV7-3	TRBD2	TRBJ2-2	NA	CASSLGLAGLTGELFF	TGTGCCAGCAGCCTGGGACTAGCGGGCCTCACCGGGGAGCTGTTTTTT
TRBV6-4	NA	TRBJ2-3	few	CASSGGGEDTQYF	TGTGCCAGCAGTGGAGGGGGGGAAGATACGCAGTATTTT
TRBV19	TRBD1	TRBJ1-5	NA	CASKMDRGSNQPQHF	TGTGCCAGTAAAATGGACAGGGGAAGCAATCAGCCCCAGCATTTT
TRBV28	TRBD2	TRBJ2-3	NA	CASSAGRGGRVTDTQYF	TGTGCCAGCAGTGCCGGACGGGGCGGGAGAGTCACAGATACGCAGTATTTT
TRBV3-1/TRBV3-2	NA	TRBJ2-7	NA	CASSQDHGEAYEQYF	TGTGCCAGCAGCCAAGACCACGGCGAGGCCTACGAGCAGTACTTC
TRBV19	NA	TRBJ2-1	many	CASSRAGESYNEQFF	TGTGCCAGTAGTAGGGCCGGGGAATCCTACAATGAGCAGTTCTTC